This T cell receptor (beta chain) was sequenced in a study of Ad26.COV2.S vaccination and SARS-CoV-2 variants. Findings and limits, study-wide: Analyses of TCR breadth and depth may have underestimated total T cell responses.

Concerning this clone: Antigen unknown.

Stated treatment: about 20 received Ad26.COV2.S at low or high dose, single or two shots; several received placebo; per-sample allocation not given. Material that was analyzed had been drawn on day 63 after the first vaccine or placebo injection. Aged 18-55 years, donor was enrolled in Boston in about 2020. The administered vaccine (an Ad26 vector) expressed Wuhan-strain SARS-CoV-2 spike. The repertoire was sequenced with immunoSEQ multiplex PCR; TCRdb's copy has only in-frame clones and lacks some. The sample consists of about 420,000 clones, over 75% of them appearing once. V was cut by 2 bases and J by 6 bases, with 8 bases left in between. Germline CDR1 SGHAT, CDR2 FQNNGV. The CDR3 consists of 12 residues.

V is TRBV11-2 and J is TRBJ2-7; the D is unclear. The starting material was peripheral blood, obtained in a trial of Ad26.COV2.S vaccine versus placebo. This clonotype was sampled from a person between 18 and 59 years old who received the Ad26.COV2.S COVID-19 vaccine or a placebo. The CDR3 DNA reads TGTGCCAGCAGCTTACCGTCGGGCGAGCAGTACTTC. This gives the protein CASSLPSGEQYF.